Listed here are 18 T cell receptor beta chains from one sample, sequenced in a study of cytomegalovirus exposure and HLA in healthy donors. The data were produced by immunoSEQ multiplex PCR, yet TCRdb's version contains in-frame clones alone and is incomplete. The table lists roughly 170,000 clones, roughly 80% of them singletons. Material: PBMCs. Every receptor here comes from a woman aged 18-29 years in good health and CMV-seropositive.

The V and J genes are TRBV10-3 and TRBJ2-3; D ambiguous. The CDR3 spans 15 residues. The germline V gene encodes CDR1 ENHRY and CDR2 SYGVKD. V lost 0 bases and J lost 2, with 9 bases in between. DNA of the CDR3: TGTGCCATCAGTGAGTCTGGCGGCCTCACAGATACGCAGTATTTT. Encoded protein: CAISESGGLTDTQYF.

The CDR3 spells CASSQEGQGGSDTQYF. Here the CDR3 DNA reads TGCGCCAGCAGCCAGGAGGGTCAGGGTGGTTCAGATACGCAGTATTTT. The chain couples TRBV4-1 to TRBJ2-3; possible D gene TRBD2, 6 bases. V lost 3 bases and J 4 bases, leaving 17 bases between the germline ends. Germline V gene sequence: CDR1 MGHRA, CDR2 YSYEKL. CDR3 length equals 16 residues.

The V and J genes are TRBV20-1 and TRBJ2-1; D remains unclear. The CDR3 covers 11 residues. Germline lookup yields CDR1 DFQATT and CDR2 SNEGSKA (reference sequence). V lost 5 bases, J lost 9 bases, and 11 bases lay in between. The CDR3 region has the DNA TGCAGTGCTGAGGTCGTGGCTGAGCAGTTCTTC. Translated: CSAEVVAEQFF.

The chain has TRBV11-2 and TRBJ2-7; TRBD1 aligns across 8 bases. CDR3 length equals 15 residues. Germline lookup yields CDR1 SGHAT and CDR2 FQNNGV. Trimming removed 1 base from V and 3 bases from J; junction bases left unmatched: 5. CDR3 loop: CASSLARDRIYEQYF. The CDR3 DNA sequence: TGTGCCAGCAGCTTAGCCCGGGACAGGATCTACGAGCAGTACTTC. Using reference TRBV11-2 and TRBJ2-7 for the parts outside the CDR3, the full variable domain is EAGVAQSPRYKIIEKRQSVAFWCNPISGHATLYWYQQILGQGPKLLIQFQNNGVVDDSQLPKDRFSAERLKGVDSTLKIQPAKLEDSAVYLCASSLARDRIYEQYFGPGTRLTVT.

The chain joins TRBV6-4 to TRBJ2-2, with 9 bases matching TRBD2. The CDR3 loop spans 15 amino acids. The germline CDR1 and CDR2 sequences are MRHNA and SNTAGT. Trimming at V came to 6 bases and at J to 5 bases, leaving 7 bases not matched to a gene. The CDR3, as DNA: TGTGCCAGCAGCAGCGTAGCGGGGGAAACCGGGGAGCTGTTTTTT. It translates to CASSSVAGETGELFF.

The chain couples TRBV4-1 to TRBJ1-4; the match to TRBD1 covers 8 bases. The trim removed 4 bases at V and 7 bases at J, leaving 5 bases unmatched. Germline V lookup: CDR1 MGHRA, CDR2 YSYEKL. The CDR3 is 14 residues long. CDR3 loop: CASSLQGASEKLFF. CDR3 bases: TGCGCCAGCAGCCTGCAGGGGGCCAGTGAAAAACTGTTTTTT.

The chain couples TRBV25-1 to TRBJ2-7, with TRBD2 matching 10 bases. Germline-derived CDR1 and CDR2 are MGHDK and SYGVNS. This CDR3 region has 16 residues. Unmatched junction bases numbered 5, after V lost 1 base and J lost 2 bases. CDR3 nucleotides: TGTGCCAGCAGTGAATTCAGGCTAGCGGGGGCCTACGAGCAGTACTTC. This gives the protein CASSEFRLAGAYEQYF.

The rearrangement links TRBV5-6 to TRBJ1-1; D gene uncertain. CDR3 length: 14 amino acids. Germline V gene sequence: CDR1 SGHDT, CDR2 YYEEEE. V lost 0 bases and J 1 base, leaving 7 bases between the germline ends. The CDR3 is CASSLVPRNTEAFF. For the CDR3, the DNA is TGTGCCAGCAGCTTGGTCCCCCGGAACACTGAAGCTTTCTTT.

V usage is TRBV6-1 and J usage is TRBJ1-2; D not certain. V was clipped by 2 bases and J by 4 bases, with 11 bases between them. The CDR3 is made up of 14 amino acids. CDR1 is MNHNS, CDR2 SASEGT, per germline. In DNA form, the CDR3 reads TGTGCCAGCAGTGAACCTGGGCTTCGCTATGGCTACACCTTC. This encodes CASSEPGLRYGYTF.

The V and J genes are TRBV6-1 and TRBJ2-7; D gene uncertain. V gave up 0 bases and J gave up 3 bases, with 6 bases separating them. Germline lookup yields CDR1 MNHNS and CDR2 SASEGT. The CDR3 extends over 13 amino acids. The CDR3 here is CASSEALYYEQYF. In DNA form, the CDR3 reads TGTGCCAGCAGTGAAGCGCTCTACTACGAGCAGTACTTC.

This clone came up once. The genes are TRBV9 and TRBJ1-3; unclear D gene. There are 14 residues in the CDR3. V was trimmed by 0 bases and J by 3 bases, leaving 7 bases between them. CDR1 and CDR2 (germline): SGDLS, YYNGEE. CDR3 amino acids: CASSVDSHGNTIYF. Here the CDR3 DNA reads TGTGCCAGCAGCGTAGACAGCCATGGAAACACCATATATTTT. Full variable domain (outside the CDR3, taken from reference TRBV9 and TRBJ1-3): DSGVTQTPKHLITATGQRVTLRCSPRSGDLSVYWYQQSLDQGLQFLIQYYNGEERAKGNILERFSAQQFPDLHSELNLSSLELGDSALYFCASSVDSHGNTIYFGEGSWLTVV.

The J gene is TRBJ2-7, the V gene TRBV6-6, with TRBD1 identical over 9 bases. V gave up 5 bases and J gave up 4 bases; unmatched junction bases: 6. Germline-derived CDR1 and CDR2 are MNHNY and SVGAGI (reference sequence). This CDR3 comprises 14 residues. The CDR3 region has the DNA TGTGCCAGCAGTACCACGGACAGGGGATACGAGCAGTACTTC. As protein: CASSTTDRGYEQYF.

V gene TRBV15 combines with J gene TRBJ2-5, with 9 bases lining up with TRBD2. V dropped 5 bases and J dropped 3; count of bases not matched to a gene: 10. The CDR3 contains 16 residues. Germline lookup yields CDR1 LNHNV and CDR2 YYDKDF (reference sequence). The CDR3 protein is CATSSPRGGPEETQYF. The CDR3 DNA reads as TGTGCCACCAGCTCCCCGCGGGGGGGGCCCGAAGAGACCCAGTACTTC.

V is TRBV10-3 and J is TRBJ1-2; D is possibly TRBD1 (5 bases). V was trimmed by 4 bases and J by 8 bases, leaving 11 bases between them. Germline CDR1 reads ENHRY; CDR2 reads SYGVKD. The CDR3 spans 12 residues. CDR3 nucleotides: TGTGCCATCAGTGCTACGGGACTGGGCTACACCTTC. Its protein is CAISATGLGYTF.

As regards this clone: Other nucleotide sequences from this sample produce the same CDR3. The chain links TRBV7-2 to TRBJ2-2; D may be TRBD2 (6 bases). The CDR3 loop spans 15 amino acids. CDR1 SGHTA and CDR2 FQGNSA come from the germline V gene. Trimming cost V 5 bases and J 0 bases, with 10 bases left between them. CDR3 sequence (DNA): TGTGCCAGCAGCCTGACGGGGGCGAACACCGGGGAGCTGTTTTTT. Translating it yields CASSLTGANTGELFF.

The rearrangement uses TRBV5-8 and TRBJ2-1; D unresolved. CDR3 size: 11 residues. In germline, CDR1 is SGHTS, CDR2 YDEGEE. Trimming took 7 bases from V and 4 from J, leaving 6 bases between them. The CDR3 protein is CASYGYNEQFF. CDR3 DNA: TGTGCCAGCTACGGGTACAATGAGCAGTTCTTC.

The table lists this clone with a count of one. This chain connects TRBV27 to TRBJ2-3; 7 nucleotides agree with TRBD2. J was trimmed by 4 bases and V by 6 bases; bases with no gene match: 13. The CDR3 totals 16 residues. Germline lookup yields CDR1 MNHEY and CDR2 SMNVEV (reference sequence). As DNA, the CDR3 is TGTGCCAGCAGACCCGCCCACCTGGGGGGGGCAGATACGCAGTATTTT. This sequence encodes CASRPAHLGGADTQYF.

This chain links TRBV6-1 with TRBJ1-1, with D hard to call. CDR1 and CDR2 (germline): MNHNS, SASEGT. The CDR3 has 13 residues. Trimming took 5 bases from V and 4 from J, leaving 11 bases between them. CDR3 protein: CASSSQLITEAFF. CDR3 nucleotide sequence: TGTGCCAGCAGTTCCCAGTTAATCACTGAAGCTTTCTTT.